Presented here are 21 T cell receptor beta chains from one specimen sequenced in a study of preoperative IRX-2 immunotherapy in early breast cancer. Repertoires were generated with immunoSEQ multiplex PCR, while TCRdb's copy carries only in-frame clones and drops some. The sample comprises approximately 6,300 clones, 75% of which are singletons, and 15% to 20% rests with the top ten. Regarding treatment: preoperative locoregional IRX-2 cytokine immunotherapy. The starting material was tumor tissue, obtained before IRX-2 immunotherapy. The receptors were sampled from a human donor with breast cancer.

The chain recombines TRBV19 with TRBJ2-1; TRBD2 might be the D (5 bases). V was trimmed by 5 bases and J by 3 bases, leaving 8 bases between them. CDR3 length equals 13 residues. The germline V gene encodes CDR1 LNHDA and CDR2 SQIVND (reference sequence). The CDR3 DNA follows: TGTGCCAGTAGTGCCCGGGACTACAATGAGCAGTTCTTC. Its translation: CASSARDYNEQFF.

This clone was picked up a small number of times. The rearrangement uses TRBV18 and TRBJ2-3; 10 nucleotides match TRBD2. CDR1 KGHSH and CDR2 LQKENI come from the germline V gene. With 2 bases clipped from V and 2 bases from J, the junction kept 7 bases outside the gene matches. CDR3 size: 17 residues. CDR3 sequence: CASSPAIAGGITDTQYF. CDR3 nucleotides: TGTGCCAGCTCACCAGCGATAGCGGGGGGTATCACAGATACGCAGTATTTT.

This clone is medium-sized within its sample. The rearrangement uses TRBV6-8 and TRBJ2-7; 8 bases match TRBD2. Germline-derived CDR1 and CDR2 are MNHGY and SAAAGT. The CDR3 is 14 amino acids. Trimming at V came to 6 bases and at J to 3 bases, leaving 7 bases not matched to a gene. CDR3 sequence: CASSSAGALYEQYF. The DNA of the CDR3 is TGTGCCAGCAGCTCAGCGGGGGCCCTCTACGAGCAGTACTTC.

By proportion, this clone is large. V and J are TRBV15 and TRBJ2-1; tentative D call: TRBD2 (5 bases). Germline V gene data show CDR1 as LNHNV and CDR2 as YYDKDF (reference sequence). The V and J ends lost 0 bases and 9 bases respectively, with 15 bases between them. This CDR3 is 15 amino acids long. CDR3: CATSREGSGMGEQFF. CDR3 DNA sequence: TGTGCCACCAGCAGAGAAGGTTCGGGGATGGGTGAGCAGTTCTTC.

This sequence joins TRBV19 and TRBJ2-1; 10 bases line up with TRBD1. Germline-derived CDR1 and CDR2 are LNHDA and SQIVND (reference sequence). The CDR3 length is 16 residues. V trimming: 5 bases; J trimming: 7 bases; junction bases outside the gene matches: 11. CDR3 in DNA: TGTGCCAGTAGTGCGTTACCGGGACAGGGGTCGAATGAGCAGTTCTTC. This gives the protein CASSALPGQGSNEQFF.

The V call is TRBV19, the J call TRBJ2-3; TRBD2 might be the D (5 bases). The CDR3 consists of 15 residues. V lost 3 bases to trimming and J lost 6 bases, with 16 bases between them. CDR1 LNHDA and CDR2 SQIVND come from the germline V gene (reference sequence). CDR3 amino acids: CASSMSQATGDTQYF. CDR3 DNA sequence: TGTGCCAGTAGTATGTCGCAGGCTACGGGGGATACGCAGTATTTT.

V usage is TRBV7-8 and J usage is TRBJ1-3, with 8 bases identical to TRBD1. This CDR3 region has 17 residues. CDR1 is SGHVS and CDR2 is FQNEAQ in the germline V gene. Unmatched junction bases numbered 8, after V lost 2 bases and J lost 2 bases. CDR3 sequence reads: CASSLQQGGLTGNTIYF. Written as DNA, the CDR3 is TGTGCCAGCAGCTTACAACAGGGGGGCTTGACTGGAAACACCATATATTTT. The full variable domain, in which reference TRBV7-8 and TRBJ1-3 provide the parts outside the CDR3, is GAGVSQSPRYKVAKRGQDVALRCDPISGHVSLFWYQQALGQGPEFLTYFQNEAQLDKSGLPSDRFFAERPEGSVSTLKIQRTQQEDSAVYLCASSLQQGGLTGNTIYFGEGSWLTVV.

This chain uses TRBV18 with TRBJ2-1, with 10 bases matching TRBD2. With V trimmed by 3 bases and J by 7 bases, 9 bases remained unmatched. The CDR3 runs 16 residues. Germline V gene data show CDR1 as KGHSH and CDR2 as LQKENI. The CDR3 reads CASSPPTGTSVNEQFF. Here the CDR3 DNA reads TGTGCCAGCTCACCCCCGACCGGGACTAGCGTAAATGAGCAGTTCTTC.

The V and J genes are TRBV19 and TRBJ1-5; D not resolved. The CDR3 is 12 residues long. V was clipped by 5 bases and J by 3 bases, with 5 bases between them. Germline values: CDR1 LNHDA, CDR2 SQIVND (reference sequence). The CDR3 DNA is TGTGCCAGTAGTCAACCCAATCAGCCCCAGCATTTT. Protein product: CASSQPNQPQHF.

V is TRBV7-5 and J is TRBJ1-2; the table's D call TRBD1 went unverified against the DNA. TRBV7-5 is annotated as a pseudogene. The CDR3 totals 16 residues. This CDR3 reads CASSLGGQVRNYGYTF. The CDR3, as DNA: TGTGCCAGCAGCTTGGGGGGACAGGTCCGCAACTATGGCTACACCTTC.

The rearrangement links TRBV5-1 to TRBJ2-5, with D hard to call. The V end was cut by 2 bases, the J end by 4 bases, with 12 bases between. Per the germline V gene, CDR1 is SGHRS and CDR2 is YFSETQ. The CDR3 consists of 14 residues. As DNA, the CDR3 is TGCGCCAGCAGCTTTCCTGGAAGCCCAGAGACCCAGTACTTC. It translates to CASSFPGSPETQYF.

The chain links TRBV11-3 to TRBJ2-7; 7 bases agree with TRBD2. The CDR3 is 14 residues long. J gave up 7 bases and V 8 bases, and 14 bases lay outside the gene matches. Germline V gene lookup returns CDR1 SGHNT and CDR2 YENEEA. In nucleotides, the CDR3 is TGTGCCAGCTACAGTGGGCTAGCGGCTCGGGAGCAGTACTTC. It specifies CASYSGLAAREQYF.

The chain has TRBV5-1 and TRBJ2-7, with TRBD1 identical over 7 bases. Germline-derived CDR1 and CDR2 are SGHRS and YFSETQ. CDR3 length: 14 amino acids. After removal of 5 bases from V and 6 bases from J, the junction contained 11 bases not matched to a gene. CDR3 residues: CASRTQGEKGEQYF. In DNA, the CDR3 is TGCGCCAGCAGGACCCAGGGGGAGAAGGGCGAGCAGTACTTC.

The chain recombines TRBV19 with TRBJ2-5; D may correspond to TRBD1 or TRBD2 (6 bases each). The V gene's germline CDR1 is LNHDA and CDR2 SQIVND (reference sequence). The CDR3 runs 13 residues. Trimming pared 7 bases from V and 4 bases from J, leaving 13 bases between. CDR3 sequence reads: CASKKGGGETQYF. DNA for the CDR3: TGTGCCAGTAAAAAGGGGGGAGGAGAGACCCAGTACTTC.

The rearrangement joins TRBV7-7 to TRBJ1-1; possible D gene TRBD1, 5 bases. Germline V gene lookup returns CDR1 SSHAT and CDR2 FNYEAQ (reference sequence). V was trimmed by 5 bases and J by 0 bases, leaving 13 bases between them. The CDR3 has 15 residues. The CDR3 DNA is TGTGCCAGCAGCACTGTCACAGGAATGAACACTGAAGCTTTCTTT. Protein product: CASSTVTGMNTEAFF.

This clone was detected only a few times. The J gene is TRBJ2-5, the V gene TRBV11-3; TRBD2 aligns across 10 bases. The germline CDR1 and CDR2 sequences are SGHNT and YENEEA. This CDR3 contains 14 residues. V was clipped by 7 bases and J by 1 base; unmatched bases: 3. For the CDR3, the DNA is TGTGCCAGCACCCAGCGGGGGGGCCAAGAGACCCAGTACTTC. Encoded protein: CASTQRGGQETQYF.

V usage is TRBV6-8 and J usage is TRBJ2-5; the match to TRBD2 covers 13 bases. The ends lost 6 bases at V and 2 bases at J; junction bases unmatched: 3. CDR1 MNHGY and CDR2 SAAAGT come from the germline V gene. CDR3 size: 15 residues. CDR3 DNA: TGTGCCAGCAGGAGACTAGCGGGGGGACAAGAGACCCAGTACTTC. It codes for CASRRLAGGQETQYF.

Within the sample, this clone is medium-sized. The chain combines TRBV11-3 with TRBJ1-2; 8 bases agree with TRBD1. The V gene's germline CDR1 is SGHNT and CDR2 YENEEA. The CDR3 is made up of 15 amino acids. V shed 5 bases, J shed 8 bases, and the junction held 13 bases outside the gene matches. CDR3 loop: CASSPRGGTGRGYTF. Written as DNA, the CDR3 is TGTGCCAGCAGCCCCCGGGGGGGGACAGGTCGAGGCTACACCTTC.

The genes are TRBV5-1 and TRBJ2-7; TRBD2 matches 7 bases. Unmatched junction bases numbered 7, after V lost 0 bases and J lost 1 base. This CDR3 region has 16 residues. Germline CDR1 reads SGHRS; CDR2 reads YFSETQ. The CDR3 sequence: CASSLAERGLSYEQYF. The CDR3 region has the DNA TGCGCCAGCAGCTTGGCCGAGCGGGGCCTTTCCTACGAGCAGTACTTC.

The chain carries TRBV11-3 and TRBJ1-4, with unresolved D. This CDR3 contains 17 residues. Germline V gives CDR1 SGHNT, CDR2 YENEEA. Between the trimmed V and J ends, which lost 1 base and 10 bases, there was a span of 22 bases. Written as DNA, the CDR3 is TGTGCCAGCAGCTTAGGTCCCGGACCTCAAGCCTCTATAAAACTGTTTTTT. Amino acids: CASSLGPGPQASIKLFF.

The rearrangement joins TRBV7-1 to TRBJ1-1; 7 bases are shared with TRBD1. TRBV7-1 is assigned to the ORF class and has an uncertain function. Trimming at V came to 4 bases and at J to 11 bases, leaving 10 bases not matched to a gene. This CDR3 region has 13 residues. The CDR3 protein is CASSLGGDRDAFF. The CDR3 nucleotides are TGTGCCAGCAGCTTAGGTGGAGACAGGGATGCTTTCTTT.